The 25 T cell receptor beta chains below all came from one sample that was sequenced in a study of T cell responses to AZD1222 COVID-19 vaccine. Profiled with immunoSEQ multiplex PCR; TCRdb holds only in-frame clones, not every one. The sample comprises approximately 200,000 clones, about 94% of which are singletons, and roughly 1.8% rests with the top ten. This sample comprised peripheral blood, obtained 28 days after the second dose of the MenACWY control vaccine. The receptors derive from an adult who received the MenACWY meningococcal vaccine as a control.

The rearrangement joins TRBV30 to TRBJ1-2, with TRBD1 identical over 9 bases. Trimming took 1 base from V and 5 from J; bases not matched to a gene: 14. In germline, CDR1 is GTSNPN, CDR2 SVGIG (reference sequence). There are 17 residues in the CDR3. As DNA, the CDR3 is TGTGCCTGGAGTGGACTACTCCGGGACAGGGCTGGGTATGGCTACACCTTC. Encoded protein: CAWSGLLRDRAGYGYTF. The full variable domain, completed using reference TRBV30 and TRBJ1-2, is SQTIHQWPATLVQPVGSPLSLECTVEGTSNPNLYWYRQAAGRGLQLLFYSVGIGQISSEVPQNLSASRPQDRQFILSSKKLLLSDSGFYLCAWSGLLRDRAGYGYTFGSGTRLTVV.

The J gene is TRBJ2-7, the V gene TRBV9; 9 bases align to TRBD2. With V trimmed by 0 bases and J by 0 bases, 10 bases remained unmatched. This CDR3 is 18 amino acids long. Germline values: CDR1 SGDLS, CDR2 YYNGEE. The CDR3 here is CASSVAPPSTSGSYEQYF. The DNA for the CDR3 is TGTGCCAGCAGCGTAGCCCCTCCCTCGACTAGCGGCTCCTACGAGCAGTACTTC.

The sample holds one count of this clone. This sequence joins TRBV28 and TRBJ1-5; a weak D match, TRBD1 (5 bases). The germline V gene encodes CDR1 MDHEN and CDR2 SYDVKM. CDR3 length equals 15 residues. V lost 3 bases and J lost 5, with 14 bases in between. The CDR3 is CASSLGEGRDQPQHF. DNA of the CDR3: TGTGCCAGCAGTTTGGGGGAAGGGAGGGATCAGCCCCAGCATTTT.

This chain joins TRBV4-3 and TRBJ1-1; no clear D. The CDR3 has 13 residues. Between the trimmed V and J ends, which lost 2 bases and 1 base, there was a span of 5 bases. Germline V gene sequence: CDR1 LGHNA, CDR2 YSLEER. The CDR3 DNA sequence: TGCGCCAGCAGCCAACTGGAGAACACTGAAGCTTTCTTT. Amino acids: CASSQLENTEAFF.

The chain couples TRBV5-1 to TRBJ2-7; 9 positions match TRBD1. The CDR3 sequence is 15 residues long. The germline gives CDR1 SGHRS, CDR2 YFSETQ. Trimming removed 4 bases from V and 0 bases from J; junction bases left unmatched: 5. CDR3 DNA sequence: TGCGCCAGCAGCGCTACAGGGGGCCTCTCCTACGAGCAGTACTTC. It encodes CASSATGGLSYEQYF.

This clone was observed a few times. J is TRBJ2-5 and V is TRBV7-2, with D possibly matching TRBD2 (6 bases). V was trimmed by 3 bases and J by 5 bases, leaving 10 bases between them. The CDR3 has 13 residues. The germline V gene encodes CDR1 SGHTA and CDR2 FQGNSA. This chain's CDR3 is CASSFGGRETQYF. The DNA of the CDR3 is TGTGCCAGCAGCTTTGGGGGGAGGGAGACCCAGTACTTC.

This chain joins TRBV7-2 and TRBJ2-2, with D tentatively TRBD1 (5 bases). V lost 5 bases and J lost 13, with 17 bases in between. Germline V gene data show CDR1 as SGHTA and CDR2 as FQGNSA. The CDR3 sequence is 13 residues long. CDR3 in DNA: TGTGCCAGCAGCCCAATGACAGTTACCAGGCTGTTTTTT. It translates to CASSPMTVTRLFF.

The CDR3: CASSRTGGTPYEQYF. CDR3 in DNA: TGTGCCAGCAGTCGTACAGGGGGCACTCCCTACGAGCAGTACTTC. The chain joins TRBV27 to TRBJ2-7, with 9 positions matching TRBD1. The CDR3 has 15 residues. The germline CDR1 and CDR2 sequences are MNHEY and SMNVEV (reference sequence). V lost 5 bases, J lost 2 bases, and 7 bases stayed unmatched.

This clone appeared a single time. The CDR3 reads CAWKPRAAIEQYF. Here the CDR3 DNA reads TGTGCCTGGAAACCCCGGGCTGCGATCGAGCAGTACTTC. The J gene is TRBJ2-7, the V gene TRBV30; D is ambiguous. The CDR3 has 13 residues. Germline loops: CDR1 GTSNPN, CDR2 SVGIG (reference sequence). V lost 4 bases and J 6 bases, leaving 16 bases between the germline ends.

CDR3 sequence reads: CASSRMQRADTQYF. The CDR3 DNA is TGTGCCAGTAGTAGGATGCAGCGAGCGGATACGCAGTATTTT. V usage is TRBV19 and J usage is TRBJ2-3; no firm D call. Germline CDR1 LNHDA, CDR2 SQIVND (reference sequence). This CDR3 contains 14 residues. V lost 4 bases to trimming and J lost 6 bases, with 14 bases between them.

This sequence joins TRBV29-1 and TRBJ1-2; D possibly corresponds to TRBD1 (6 bases). Germline CDR1 and CDR2: SQVTM and ANQGSEA. This CDR3 has 14 amino acids. V gave up 0 bases and J gave up 5 bases, with 13 bases separating them. CDR3 nucleotide sequence: TGCAGCGTTGAAGATCCTGGCAGGGGTTATGGCTACACCTTC. Protein sequence: CSVEDPGRGYGYTF.

V is TRBV5-6 and J is TRBJ2-3, with unresolved D. Germline CDR1 and CDR2: SGHDT and YYEEEE. V gave up 1 base and J gave up 0 bases, with 12 bases separating them. The CDR3 has 16 amino acids. The CDR3: CASSLRSVRSTDTQYF. In nucleotides, the CDR3 is TGTGCCAGCAGCTTGAGGTCGGTCCGGAGCACAGATACGCAGTATTTT. Variable domain in full (rest from reference TRBV5-6 and TRBJ2-3): DAGVTQSPTHLIKTRGQQVTLRCSPKSGHDTVSWYQQALGQGPQFIFQYYEEEERQRGNFPDRFSGHQFPNYSSELNVNALLLGDSALYLCASSLRSVRSTDTQYFGPGTRLTVL.

This clone was picked up one time. The V and J genes are TRBV5-1 and TRBJ2-7; TRBD1 matches at 9 bases. The CDR3 covers 15 residues. J lost 6 bases, V lost 0 bases, and 7 bases had no gene match. Germline loops: CDR1 SGHRS, CDR2 YFSETQ. In DNA form, the CDR3 reads TGCGCCAGCAGCTTGGCTATGGGACAGGGTTCCGAGCAGTACTTC. It codes for CASSLAMGQGSEQYF.

The rearrangement links TRBV6-5 to TRBJ2-3; 10 nucleotides match TRBD2. Germline V gene lookup returns CDR1 MNHEY and CDR2 SVGAGI. J gave up 1 base and V 6 bases, and 4 bases lay outside the gene matches. The CDR3 has 15 amino acids. The CDR3 region has the DNA TGTGCCAGCAGGCTAACTAGCGGGGGCACAGATACGCAGTATTTT. Its protein is CASRLTSGGTDTQYF.

The chain links TRBV6-5 to TRBJ2-7; D is unresolved. The V end was cut by 6 bases, the J end by 2 bases, with 14 bases between. Germline CDR1 and CDR2: MNHEY and SVGAGI. This CDR3 is 14 amino acids long. The CDR3 DNA reads as TGTGCCAGCAGATCGACCGTAACTACCTACGAGCAGTACTTC. Its translation: CASRSTVTTYEQYF.

The chain couples TRBV6-5 to TRBJ1-3; D is undetermined. This CDR3 contains 15 residues. The germline gives CDR1 MNHEY, CDR2 SVGAGI. Trimming shortened V by 3 bases and J by 2 bases, and 11 bases separated the two germline ends. The CDR3 reads CASSYSTGTGNTIYF. CDR3 in DNA: TGTGCCAGCAGTTATTCAACCGGGACTGGAAACACCATATATTTT.

The table lists this clone with a count of one. The rearrangement uses TRBV29-1 and TRBJ2-7; 8 nucleotides match TRBD2. The CDR3 extends over 14 amino acids. Germline loops: CDR1 SQVTM, CDR2 ANQGSEA. V was pared by 7 bases and J by 2 bases, with 10 bases of the junction left unmatched. Here the CDR3 reads CSDGRGGATYEQYF. The CDR3 DNA reads as TGCAGCGATGGCCGGGGGGGTGCAACCTACGAGCAGTACTTC.

The V and J genes are TRBV6-2 or TRBV6-3 and TRBJ2-1; 15 bases align to TRBD2. The germline gives CDR1 MNHEY, CDR2 SVGEGT. The V and J ends lost 3 bases and 16 bases, in that order; junction bases with no gene match: 13. The CDR3 extends over 16 amino acids. The CDR3 is CASSYGLAGGPVLQFF. The CDR3 nucleotides are TGTGCCAGCAGTTATGGACTAGCGGGGGGGCCGGTTCTGCAATTCTTC.

The chain is built from TRBV2 and TRBJ2-3; 7 bases are a match to TRBD2. The CDR3 is made up of 14 amino acids. Trimming at V came to 4 bases and at J to 2 bases, leaving 3 bases not matched to a gene. Germline CDR1 reads SNHLY; CDR2 reads FYNNEI. Here the CDR3 reads CASSGLALTDTQYF. In DNA form, the CDR3 reads TGTGCCAGCAGTGGACTAGCCCTCACAGATACGCAGTATTTT.

The rearrangement joins TRBV28 to TRBJ1-2, with 9 bases matching TRBD1. This CDR3 spans 15 amino acids. Germline V gene data show CDR1 as MDHEN and CDR2 as SYDVKM. V lost 8 bases to trimming and J lost 7 bases; unmatched junction nucleotides: 14. Here the CDR3 DNA reads TGTGCCAGCCGATGGTCGGGGACAGGGAATCGTGGCTACACCTTC. Translated: CASRWSGTGNRGYTF.

V and J are TRBV6-1 and TRBJ2-1, with TRBD2 matching 8 bases. V lost 0 bases and J lost 15; bases outside the gene matches: 10. CDR1 MNHNS and CDR2 SASEGT come from the germline V gene. The CDR3 loop spans 14 amino acids. This CDR3 reads CASSEALGFAGGFF. The CDR3 DNA reads as TGTGCCAGCAGTGAAGCCCTGGGTTTCGCGGGAGGGTTCTTC.

V is TRBV30 and J is TRBJ2-6; D unresolved. Germline CDR1 is GTSNPN and CDR2 is SVGIG (reference sequence). The germline V and J ends were trimmed by 5 bases and 0 bases, with 11 bases remaining between them. The CDR3 loop spans 15 amino acids. The CDR3 DNA sequence: TGTGCCTGGGAAACTCGGGTCTCTGGGGCCAACGTCCTGACTTTC. Its translation: CAWETRVSGANVLTF.

The V gene is TRBV5-1, the J gene TRBJ2-7; TRBD2 aligns across 10 bases. V was pared by 3 bases and J by 1 base, with 4 bases of the junction left unmatched. Germline loops: CDR1 SGHRS, CDR2 YFSETQ. The CDR3 is made up of 15 amino acids. CDR3 coding DNA: TGCGCCAGCAGCTCCTTAGCGGGGGGATCCTACGAGCAGTACTTC. It codes for CASSSLAGGSYEQYF.

The V and J genes are TRBV28 and TRBJ1-5, with a weak D call TRBD1 (6 bases). The CDR3 runs to 13 residues. Germline CDR1 reads MDHEN; CDR2 reads SYDVKM. V lost 6 bases and J 7 bases, leaving 13 bases between the germline ends. CDR3 DNA sequence: TGTGCCAGCAGGTCAGGGGCCAGGCAGCCCCAGCATTTT. This gives the protein CASRSGARQPQHF.

The chain links TRBV30 to TRBJ2-2; D remains ambiguous. Germline V gives CDR1 GTSNPN, CDR2 SVGIG (reference sequence). CDR3 size: 13 residues. The ends were cut back, 1 base at V and 8 bases at J, with 11 bases in the middle. The CDR3 nucleotides are TGTGCCTGGAGTGCTAGTTTGATGGGGGAGCTGTTTTTT. It translates to CAWSASLMGELFF.